Listed below are T cell receptor beta chains from one sample, sequenced in a study of T cell responses to AZD1222 COVID-19 vaccine. The assay was immunoSEQ multiplex PCR, and TCRdb's table has in-frame clones only and misses some. The sample holds around 180,000 clones; over 75% are singletons and the top ten take about 2.6%. Specimen: peripheral blood, collected on day 0 of AZD1222 vaccination. The source is an adult in good health. CDR3s include the opening cysteine and the closing phenylalanine or tryptophan. Fields, in order: CDR3 length, D gene, clone size, V gene, J gene, CDR3 DNA, CDR3 protein. D genes are given only for firm matches. The size entry is marked missing in some rows and otherwise reads once, few, many or a size class.

>13|NA|once|TRBV12-3/TRBV12-4|TRBJ2-3
TGTGCCAGCAATAGGCCCCCACAGGATACGCAGTATTTT
CASNRPPQDTQYF
>15|NA|NA|TRBV7-3|TRBJ2-1
TGTGCCAGCAGCTTAACGCGGACGAAGGGGAGTGAGCAGTTCTTC
CASSLTRTKGSEQFF
>13|TRBD1|few|TRBV24-1|TRBJ1-1
TGTGCCACCATGGACAGGGTGGGGACTGAAGCTTTCTTT
CATMDRVGTEAFF
>15|NA|few|TRBV7-9|TRBJ1-2
TGTGCCAGCAGCTTAGCCCCCAACGAGTTACGCGGCTACACCTTC
CASSLAPNELRGYTF
>15|NA|once|TRBV6-2/TRBV6-3|TRBJ2-7
TGTGCCAGCAGTTCCCCCCACAGGAGCTCCTACGAGCAGTACTTC
CASSSPHRSSYEQYF
>16|TRBD2|NA|TRBV6-8|TRBJ2-5
TGTGCCACCCCCCTAGCGGGGGGGCCCTATGAGGAGACCCAGTACTTC
CATPLAGGPYEETQYF
>18|NA|few|TRBV4-2|TRBJ2-3
TGTGCCAGCCACGGGCGCCTTATGGCGGGGGCTAGCACAGATACGCAGTATTTT
CASHGRLMAGASTDTQYF
>11|NA|NA|TRBV20-1|TRBJ1-1
TGCAGTGCTAGGCGTGTCTCTGAAGCTTTCTTT
CSARRVSEAFF
>15|NA|NA|TRBV5-4|TRBJ1-1
TGTGCCAGCAGCTTGAGGGTTAAAGATCATACCGAAACTTTCTTT
CASSLRVKDHTETFF
>14|TRBD1|few|TRBV2|TRBJ1-2
TGTGCCAGCAGCCGACAGGGCTCAAACTATGGCTACACCTTC
CASSRQGSNYGYTF